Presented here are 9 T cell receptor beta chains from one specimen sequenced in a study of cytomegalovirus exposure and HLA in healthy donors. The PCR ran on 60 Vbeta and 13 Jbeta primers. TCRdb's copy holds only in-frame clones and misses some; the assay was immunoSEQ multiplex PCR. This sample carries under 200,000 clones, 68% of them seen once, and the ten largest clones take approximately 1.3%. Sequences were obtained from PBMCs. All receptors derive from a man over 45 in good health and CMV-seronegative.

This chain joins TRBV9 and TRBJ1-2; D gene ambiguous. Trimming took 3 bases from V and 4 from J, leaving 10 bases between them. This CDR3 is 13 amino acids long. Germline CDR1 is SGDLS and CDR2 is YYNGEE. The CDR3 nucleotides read TGTGCCAGCAGCGACGGTGGGAGCTATGGCTACACCTTC. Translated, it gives CASSDGGSYGYTF.

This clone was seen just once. CDR3 in DNA: TGTGCCAGCAGCTACGAGGGGGACACCATATATTTT. The encoded protein is CASSYEGDTIYF. The chain recombines TRBV9 with TRBJ1-3; D is possibly TRBD1 (6 bases). V was pared by 4 bases and J by 8 bases, with 10 bases between. In germline, CDR1 is SGDLS, CDR2 YYNGEE. The CDR3 sequence is 12 residues long.

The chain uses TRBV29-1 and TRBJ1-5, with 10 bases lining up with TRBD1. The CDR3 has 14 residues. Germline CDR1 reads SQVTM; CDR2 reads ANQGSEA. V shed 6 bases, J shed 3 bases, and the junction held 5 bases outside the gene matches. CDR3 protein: CSVRDRGLNQPQHF. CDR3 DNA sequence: TGCAGCGTGAGGGACAGGGGCCTCAATCAGCCCCAGCATTTT.

CDR3 residues: CASSLDRGLAGGNTEAFF. CDR3 sequence (DNA): TGTGCCAGCAGCCTGGACAGGGGGCTTGCCGGTGGTAACACTGAAGCTTTCTTT. This chain links TRBV7-9 with TRBJ1-1; 11 bases are a match to TRBD1. Germline CDR1 and CDR2: SEHNR and FQNEAQ (reference sequence). The J segment lost 2 bases and the V segment lost 5 bases, leaving 13 bases of the junction unmatched. The CDR3 sequence is 18 residues long. The full variable domain, its missing parts supplied by reference TRBV7-9 and TRBJ1-1, is DTGVSQNPRHKITKRGQNVTFRCDPISEHNRLYWYRQTLGQGPEFLTYFQNEAQLEKSRLLSDRFSAERPKGSFSTLEIQRTEQGDSAMYLCASSLDRGLAGGNTEAFFGQGTRLTVV.

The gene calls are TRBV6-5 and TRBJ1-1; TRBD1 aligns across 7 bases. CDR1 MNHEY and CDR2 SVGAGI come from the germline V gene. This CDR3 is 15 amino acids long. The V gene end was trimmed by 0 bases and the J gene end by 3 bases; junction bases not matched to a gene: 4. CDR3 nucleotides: TGTGCCAGCAGTTACTCGAGGGGGCTGCACACTGAAGCTTTCTTT. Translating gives CASSYSRGLHTEAFF.

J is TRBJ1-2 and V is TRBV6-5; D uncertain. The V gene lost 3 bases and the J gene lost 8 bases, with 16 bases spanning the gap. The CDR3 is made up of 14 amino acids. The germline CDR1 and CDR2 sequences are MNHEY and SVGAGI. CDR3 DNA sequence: TGTGCCAGCAGTTATGGGCATCCCGAGAAGGGCTACACCTTC. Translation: CASSYGHPEKGYTF.

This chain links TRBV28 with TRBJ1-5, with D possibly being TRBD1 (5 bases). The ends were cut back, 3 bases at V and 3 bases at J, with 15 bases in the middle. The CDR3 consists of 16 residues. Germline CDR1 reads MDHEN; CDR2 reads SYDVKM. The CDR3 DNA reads TGTGCCAGCAGTTTGTTAGGGTGGGGGGACAATCAGCCCCAGCATTTT. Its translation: CASSLLGWGDNQPQHF.

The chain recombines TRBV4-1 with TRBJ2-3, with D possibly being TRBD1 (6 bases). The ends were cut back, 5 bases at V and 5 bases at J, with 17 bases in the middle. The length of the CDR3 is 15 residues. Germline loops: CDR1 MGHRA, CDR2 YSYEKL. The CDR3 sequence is CASSWDITNGDTQYF. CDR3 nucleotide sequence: TGCGCCAGCAGCTGGGACATAACAAACGGAGATACGCAGTATTTT.

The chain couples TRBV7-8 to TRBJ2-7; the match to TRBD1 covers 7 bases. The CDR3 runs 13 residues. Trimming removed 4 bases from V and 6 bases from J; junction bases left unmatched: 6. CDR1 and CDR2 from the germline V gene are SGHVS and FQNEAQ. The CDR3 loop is CASSSTGDGEQYF. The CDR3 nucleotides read TGTGCCAGCAGCTCAACAGGGGATGGCGAGCAGTACTTC. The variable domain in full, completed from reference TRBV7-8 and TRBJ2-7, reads GAGVSQSPRYKVAKRGQDVALRCDPISGHVSLFWYQQALGQGPEFLTYFQNEAQLDKSGLPSDRFFAERPEGSVSTLKIQRTQQEDSAVYLCASSSTGDGEQYFGPGTRLTVT.